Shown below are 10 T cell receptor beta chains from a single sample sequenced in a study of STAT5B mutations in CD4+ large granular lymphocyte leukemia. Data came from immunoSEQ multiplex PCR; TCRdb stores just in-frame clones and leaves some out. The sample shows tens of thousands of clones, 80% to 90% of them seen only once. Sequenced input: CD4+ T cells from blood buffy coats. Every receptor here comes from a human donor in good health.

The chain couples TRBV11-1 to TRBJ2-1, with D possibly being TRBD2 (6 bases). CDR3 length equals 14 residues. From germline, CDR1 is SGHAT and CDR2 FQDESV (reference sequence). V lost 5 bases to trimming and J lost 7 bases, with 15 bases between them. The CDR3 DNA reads TGTGCCAGCAGCCCCCCGGGACTTAGAAATGAGCAGTTCTTC. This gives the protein CASSPPGLRNEQFF.

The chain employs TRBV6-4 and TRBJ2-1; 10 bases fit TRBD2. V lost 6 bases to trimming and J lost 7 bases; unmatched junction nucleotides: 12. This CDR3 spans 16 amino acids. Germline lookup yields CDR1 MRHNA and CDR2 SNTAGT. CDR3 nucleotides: TGTGCCAGCAGCCACGGAGGAGCGGGAGGGGGGAATGAGCAGTTCTTC. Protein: CASSHGGAGGGNEQFF.

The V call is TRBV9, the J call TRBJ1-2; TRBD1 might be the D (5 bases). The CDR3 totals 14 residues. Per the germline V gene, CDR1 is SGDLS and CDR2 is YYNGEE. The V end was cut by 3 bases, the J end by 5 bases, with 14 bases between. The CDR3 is CASSGRPGPYGYTF. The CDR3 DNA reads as TGTGCCAGCAGCGGGAGACCGGGGCCATATGGCTACACCTTC.

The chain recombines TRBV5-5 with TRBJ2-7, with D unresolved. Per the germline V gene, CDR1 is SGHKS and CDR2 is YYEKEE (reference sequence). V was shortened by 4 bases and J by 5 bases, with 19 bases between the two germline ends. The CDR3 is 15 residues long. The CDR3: CASSPPTSRSHEQYF. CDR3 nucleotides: TGTGCCAGCAGCCCCCCGACGTCGAGATCGCACGAGCAGTACTTC.

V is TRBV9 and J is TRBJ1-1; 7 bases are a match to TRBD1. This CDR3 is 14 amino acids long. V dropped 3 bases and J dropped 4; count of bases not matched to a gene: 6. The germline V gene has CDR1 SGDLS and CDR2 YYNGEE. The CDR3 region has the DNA TGTGCCAGCAGCGCTTTACAGGGGAGCACTGAAGCTTTCTTT. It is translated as CASSALQGSTEAFF.

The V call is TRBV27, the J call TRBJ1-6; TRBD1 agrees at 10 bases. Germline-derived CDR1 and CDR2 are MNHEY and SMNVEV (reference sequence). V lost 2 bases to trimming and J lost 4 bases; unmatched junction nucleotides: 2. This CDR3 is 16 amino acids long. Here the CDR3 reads CASSLRQGAYNSPLHF. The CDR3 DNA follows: TGTGCCAGCAGTTTAAGACAGGGGGCGTATAATTCACCCCTCCACTTT.

The CDR3 nucleotides read TGCGCCAGCAGTAACCTCGACAGGGGGCTCTCCGAGCAGTACTTC. This codes for CASSNLDRGLSEQYF. V gene TRBV5-1 combines with J gene TRBJ2-7; 10 bases match TRBD1. This CDR3 contains 15 residues. Germline assignment: CDR1 SGHRS and CDR2 YFSETQ. Trimming removed 5 bases from V and 6 bases from J; junction bases left unmatched: 11.

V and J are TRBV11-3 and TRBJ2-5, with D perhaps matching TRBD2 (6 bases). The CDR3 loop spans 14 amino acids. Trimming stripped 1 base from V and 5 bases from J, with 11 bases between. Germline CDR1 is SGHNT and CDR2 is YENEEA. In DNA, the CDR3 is TGTGCCAGCAGCTTAGCGATGGGGAGGGAGACCCAGTACTTC. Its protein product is CASSLAMGRETQYF.

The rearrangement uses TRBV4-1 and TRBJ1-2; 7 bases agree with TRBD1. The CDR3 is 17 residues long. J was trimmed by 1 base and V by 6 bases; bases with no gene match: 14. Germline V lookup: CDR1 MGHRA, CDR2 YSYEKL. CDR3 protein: CASRALGIGQVNYGYTF. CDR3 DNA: TGCGCCAGCAGAGCTCTAGGAATCGGACAGGTTAACTATGGCTACACCTTC.

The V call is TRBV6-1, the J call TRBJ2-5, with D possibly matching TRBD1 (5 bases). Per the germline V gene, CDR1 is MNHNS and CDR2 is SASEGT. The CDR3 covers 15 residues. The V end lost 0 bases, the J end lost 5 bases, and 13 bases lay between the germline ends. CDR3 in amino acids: CASSEAVGQWETQYF. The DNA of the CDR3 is TGTGCCAGCAGTGAAGCCGTTGGACAATGGGAGACCCAGTACTTC.